This T cell receptor beta chain comes out of a study of blood T cell repertoires in COVID-19. Study-wide context: Recovered Cohort 3 donors showed two negative PCRs, clearance, or symptom resolution.

Original processing methods: Estimation of nucleated cell counts relied on the amplification of reference gene primers. The method was immunoSEQ multiplex PCR; TCRdb's version includes in-frame clones alone and lacks a portion of them. V, J and clone size were drawn from that table, and D and trimming were deduced from the DNA. This sample has approximately 150,000 clones, with 70% to 85% found just once. CDR1 and CDR2 (germline): MNHEY, SMNVEV (reference sequence). V was pared by 5 bases and J by 2 bases, with 11 bases of the junction left unmatched. This CDR3 has 17 residues. Study members were between roughly 18 and 100 years old and lived in some 22 US regions. Participants had their cohort set by participant-reported clinical history.

The clonotype comes from a woman aged 65 to 85 in a cohort exposed to, infected with or recovered from COVID-19 (not recorded which). J is TRBJ1-3 and V is TRBV27; 8 positions match TRBD1. Sequenced input: PBMCs or T cells enriched from blood (not recorded which). In DNA form, the CDR3 reads TGTGCCAGCAGTCCCAACCGGGGACAGGAGGCTGGAAACACCATATATTTT. Amino acid sequence: CASSPNRGQEAGNTIYF.